This T cell receptor (beta chain) was identified during a study of Graves' ophthalmopathy and Graves' hyperthyroidism. Study in general: Where ophthalmopathy was absent within 18 months of follow-up, hyperthyroidism was stable.

Certain patients, namely those with other autoimmune diseases, uncontrolled infections, pregnancy or lactation, were excluded. RNA transcripts were the source from which TCR beta CDR3 regions were amplified. HTBI primers were employed in first-round RT-PCR, then a second-round multiplex PCR followed. TCRdb reprocessed the multiplex PCR reads with MiXCR, giving one entry per CDR3 protein. The sample lists roughly 1.1 million distinct CDR3 sequences, approximately 35% occurring once. The ends were cut back, 7 bases at V and 0 bases at J, with 10 bases in the middle. This CDR3 contains 15 residues. Per the germline V gene, CDR1 is LNHDA and CDR2 is SQIVND (reference sequence). In the case of this clonotype: Its antigen remains unknown.

Overall study findings and caveats: The model predicted ophthalmopathy progression with 70.59% sensitivity and around 72% specificity.

This chain joins TRBV19 and TRBJ2-6, with no clear D. This TCR came from an adult man with Graves' hyperthyroidism. What was sequenced was peripheral blood or thyroid tissue (not recorded which). CDR3 sequence (DNA): TGTGCCAGTACTGCAGGTCTCTCTGGGGCCAACGTCCTGACTTTC. Its translation is CASTAGLSGANVLTF.